This TCR beta chain was profiled in a study of blood T cells in healthy people across ages. Study-level results: PBMCs that were unsorted prevented a conclusive naive versus antigen-experienced comparison.

This CDR3 comprises 16 residues. From germline, CDR1 is ENHRY and CDR2 SYGVKD. As to this clonotype: As yet, its antigen is unknown. The junction and the germline gene differ at one end; a read error may be behind it.

Alongside a J-beta primer mix, a sample-barcoded 5' primer served in a second PCR lasting roughly 7 to 12 cycles. TCRdb redid the calling of the 5' RACE reads with MiXCR, one entry per CDR3 protein. The sample carries about a million distinct CDR3 sequences, around two fifths recorded once. Drawn from each donor were approximately 9.2 milliliters of peripheral blood. V gene TRBV10-3 combines with J gene TRBJ2-1, with 7 positions matching TRBD1. The sequencing sample was made of blood. This TCR came from a man younger than 35 in good health. DNA for the CDR3: TGTGCCATCACTGAGGGACAGTCCAGCTCCTACAATGAGCAGTTCTTC. It yields the protein CAITEGQSSSYNEQFF.